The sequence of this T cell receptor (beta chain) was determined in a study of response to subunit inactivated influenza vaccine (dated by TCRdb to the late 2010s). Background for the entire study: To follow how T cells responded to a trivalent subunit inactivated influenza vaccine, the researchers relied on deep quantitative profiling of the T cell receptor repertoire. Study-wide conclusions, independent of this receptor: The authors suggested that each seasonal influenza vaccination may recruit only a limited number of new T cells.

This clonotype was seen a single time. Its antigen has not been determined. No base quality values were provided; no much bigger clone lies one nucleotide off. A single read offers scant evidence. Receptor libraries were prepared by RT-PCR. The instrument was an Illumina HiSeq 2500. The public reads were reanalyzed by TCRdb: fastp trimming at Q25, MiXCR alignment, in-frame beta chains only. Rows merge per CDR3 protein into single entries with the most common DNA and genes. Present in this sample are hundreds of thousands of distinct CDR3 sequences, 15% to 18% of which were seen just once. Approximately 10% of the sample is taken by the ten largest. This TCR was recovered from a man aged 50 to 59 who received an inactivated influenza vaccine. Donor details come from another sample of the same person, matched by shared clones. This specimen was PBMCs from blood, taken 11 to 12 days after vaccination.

CDR3 region: CASRGTSRVRENEQFF. In nucleotide form, the sequence is TGTGCCAGCAGGGGGACTAGCAGAGTAAGGGAGAATGAGCAGTTCTTC. The rearrangement joined TRBV12-3 or TRBV12-4 to TRBJ2-1; TRBD2 lines up with 9 middle nucleotides. The CDR3, cysteine through phenylalanine, is 16 amino acids long. Of the read, only the CDR3 DNA is kept; its 48 bases are in frame from base 1. Germline trimming: 6 bases from V, 7 bases from J; junction bases outside gene matches: 13.